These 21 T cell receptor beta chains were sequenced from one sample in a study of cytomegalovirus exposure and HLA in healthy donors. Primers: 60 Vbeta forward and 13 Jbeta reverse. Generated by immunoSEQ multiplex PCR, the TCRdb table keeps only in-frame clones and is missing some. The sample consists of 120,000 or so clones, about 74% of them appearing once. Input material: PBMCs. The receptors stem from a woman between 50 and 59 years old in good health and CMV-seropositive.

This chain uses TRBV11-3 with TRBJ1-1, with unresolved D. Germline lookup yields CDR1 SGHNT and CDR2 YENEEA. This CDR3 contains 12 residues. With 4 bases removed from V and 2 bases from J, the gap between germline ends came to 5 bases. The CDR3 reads CASSSQNTEAFF. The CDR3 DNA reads TGTGCCAGCAGCTCACAAAACACTGAAGCTTTCTTT.

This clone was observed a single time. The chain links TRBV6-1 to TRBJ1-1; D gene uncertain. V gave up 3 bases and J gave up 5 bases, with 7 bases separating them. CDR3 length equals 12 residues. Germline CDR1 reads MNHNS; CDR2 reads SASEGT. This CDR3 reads CASSDWTTEAFF. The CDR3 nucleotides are TGTGCCAGCAGTGATTGGACTACTGAAGCTTTCTTT.

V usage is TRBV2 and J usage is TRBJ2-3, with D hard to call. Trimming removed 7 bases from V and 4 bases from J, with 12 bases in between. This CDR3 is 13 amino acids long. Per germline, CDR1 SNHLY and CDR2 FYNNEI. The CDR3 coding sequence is TGTGCCAGCAAGATCTCTAGTTCAGATACGCAGTATTTT. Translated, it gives CASKISSSDTQYF.

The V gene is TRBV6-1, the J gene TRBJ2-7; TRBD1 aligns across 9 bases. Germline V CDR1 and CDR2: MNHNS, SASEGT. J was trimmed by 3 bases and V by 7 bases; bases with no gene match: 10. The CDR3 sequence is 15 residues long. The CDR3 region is CASIPRGTGNYEQYF. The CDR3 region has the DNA TGTGCCAGCATCCCAAGAGGGACAGGGAACTACGAGCAGTACTTC.

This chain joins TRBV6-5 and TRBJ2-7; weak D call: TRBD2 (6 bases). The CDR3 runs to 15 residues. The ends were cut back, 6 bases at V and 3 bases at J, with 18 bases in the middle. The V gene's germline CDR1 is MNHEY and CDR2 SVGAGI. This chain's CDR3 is CASRDAGDFDYEQYF. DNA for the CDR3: TGTGCCAGCAGGGATGCTGGGGACTTTGACTACGAGCAGTACTTC.

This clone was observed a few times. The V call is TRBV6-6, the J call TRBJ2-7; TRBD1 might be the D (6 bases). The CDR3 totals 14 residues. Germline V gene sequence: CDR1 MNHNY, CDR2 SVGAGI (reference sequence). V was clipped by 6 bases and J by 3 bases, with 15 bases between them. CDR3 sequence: CASRIQGLGYEQYF. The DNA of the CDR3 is TGTGCCAGCAGAATACAGGGTTTAGGCTACGAGCAGTACTTC.

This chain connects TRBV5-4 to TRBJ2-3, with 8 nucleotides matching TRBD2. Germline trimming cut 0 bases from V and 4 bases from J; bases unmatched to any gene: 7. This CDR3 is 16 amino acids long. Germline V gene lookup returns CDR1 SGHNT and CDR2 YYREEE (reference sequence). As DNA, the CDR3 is TGTGCCAGCAGCTTGGCCTTTGGACTAGCAGCAGATACGCAGTATTTT. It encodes CASSLAFGLAADTQYF.

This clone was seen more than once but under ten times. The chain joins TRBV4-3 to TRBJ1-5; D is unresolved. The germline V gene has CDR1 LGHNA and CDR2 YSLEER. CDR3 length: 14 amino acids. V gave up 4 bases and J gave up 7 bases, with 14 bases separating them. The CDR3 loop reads CASSPSREGQPQHF. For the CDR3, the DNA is TGCGCCAGCAGCCCTTCGAGGGAAGGACAGCCCCAGCATTTT.

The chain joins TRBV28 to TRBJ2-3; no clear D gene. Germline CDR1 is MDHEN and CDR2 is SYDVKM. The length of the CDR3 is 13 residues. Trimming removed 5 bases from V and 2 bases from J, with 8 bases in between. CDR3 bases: TGTGCCAGCAGTACTATGGACACAGATACGCAGTATTTT. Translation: CASSTMDTDTQYF.

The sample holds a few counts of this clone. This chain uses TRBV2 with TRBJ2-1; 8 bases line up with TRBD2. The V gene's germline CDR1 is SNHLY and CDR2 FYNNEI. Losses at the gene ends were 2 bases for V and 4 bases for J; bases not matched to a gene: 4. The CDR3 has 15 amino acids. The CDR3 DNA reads TGTGCCAGCAGTGAACGGGGGGGGCTTTACAATGAGCAGTTCTTC. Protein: CASSERGGLYNEQFF.

CDR3 protein: CASSPRGDSGNTIYF. CDR3 in DNA: TGCGCCAGCAGCCCGCGGGGGGACTCTGGAAACACCATATATTTT. This chain connects TRBV5-1 to TRBJ1-3; a possible D gene is TRBD1 (5 bases). V was pared by 4 bases and J by 0 bases, with 11 bases between. This CDR3 contains 15 residues. CDR1 is SGHRS, CDR2 YFSETQ, per germline.

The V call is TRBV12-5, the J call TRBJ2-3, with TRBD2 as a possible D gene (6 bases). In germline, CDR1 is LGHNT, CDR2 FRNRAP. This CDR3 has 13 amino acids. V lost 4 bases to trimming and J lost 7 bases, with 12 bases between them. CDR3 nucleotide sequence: TGTGCTAGTGGTTGGGTGGGGAGGAATACGCAGTATTTT. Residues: CASGWVGRNTQYF.

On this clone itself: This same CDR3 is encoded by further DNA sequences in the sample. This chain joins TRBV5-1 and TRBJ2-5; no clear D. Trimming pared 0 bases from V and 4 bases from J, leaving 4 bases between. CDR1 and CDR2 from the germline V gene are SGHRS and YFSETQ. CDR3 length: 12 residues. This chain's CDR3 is CASSLDGETQYF. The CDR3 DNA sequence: TGCGCCAGCAGCTTGGACGGAGAGACCCAGTACTTC.

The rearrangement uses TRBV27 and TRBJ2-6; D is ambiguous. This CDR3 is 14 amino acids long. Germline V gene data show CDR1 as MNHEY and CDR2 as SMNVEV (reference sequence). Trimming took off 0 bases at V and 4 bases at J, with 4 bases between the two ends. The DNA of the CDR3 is TGTGCCAGCAGTTTATCAGCAGGGGCCAACGTCCTGACTTTC. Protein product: CASSLSAGANVLTF.

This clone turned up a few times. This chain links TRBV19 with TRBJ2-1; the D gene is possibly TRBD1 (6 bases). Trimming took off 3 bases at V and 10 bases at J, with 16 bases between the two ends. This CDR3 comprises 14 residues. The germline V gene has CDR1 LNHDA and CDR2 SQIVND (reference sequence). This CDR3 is CASSIQAPGQEQFF. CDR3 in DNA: TGTGCCAGTAGTATTCAGGCCCCTGGACAGGAGCAGTTCTTC.

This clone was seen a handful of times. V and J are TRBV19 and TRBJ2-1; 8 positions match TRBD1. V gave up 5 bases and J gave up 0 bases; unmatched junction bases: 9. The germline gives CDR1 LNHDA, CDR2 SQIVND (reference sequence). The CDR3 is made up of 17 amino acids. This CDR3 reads CASSDRGPSFSYNEQFF. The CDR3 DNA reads TGTGCCAGTAGTGACAGGGGCCCCTCCTTCTCCTACAATGAGCAGTTCTTC.

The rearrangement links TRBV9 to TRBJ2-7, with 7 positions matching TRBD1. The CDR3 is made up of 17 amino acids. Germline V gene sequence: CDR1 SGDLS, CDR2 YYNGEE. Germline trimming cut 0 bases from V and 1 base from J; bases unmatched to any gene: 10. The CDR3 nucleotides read TGTGCCAGCAGCGTAGGGCCCTCCCCGACAGGGTCCTACGAGCAGTACTTC. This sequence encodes CASSVGPSPTGSYEQYF. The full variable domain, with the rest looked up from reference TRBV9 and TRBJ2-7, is DSGVTQTPKHLITATGQRVTLRCSPRSGDLSVYWYQQSLDQGLQFLIQYYNGEERAKGNILERFSAQQFPDLHSELNLSSLELGDSALYFCASSVGPSPTGSYEQYFGPGTRLTVT.

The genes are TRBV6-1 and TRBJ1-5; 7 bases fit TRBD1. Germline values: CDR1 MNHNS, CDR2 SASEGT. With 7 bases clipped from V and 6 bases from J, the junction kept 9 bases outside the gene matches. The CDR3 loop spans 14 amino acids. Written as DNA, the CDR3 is TGTGCCAGCACCCCCGACAGGGCGGGTCAGCCCCAGCATTTT. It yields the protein CASTPDRAGQPQHF.

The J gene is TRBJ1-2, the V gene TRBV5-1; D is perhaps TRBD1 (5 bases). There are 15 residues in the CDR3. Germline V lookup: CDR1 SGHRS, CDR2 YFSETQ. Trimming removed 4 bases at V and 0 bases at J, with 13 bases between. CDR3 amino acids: CASSPQGTPNYGYTF. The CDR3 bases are TGCGCCAGCAGCCCCCAAGGGACTCCTAACTATGGCTACACCTTC.

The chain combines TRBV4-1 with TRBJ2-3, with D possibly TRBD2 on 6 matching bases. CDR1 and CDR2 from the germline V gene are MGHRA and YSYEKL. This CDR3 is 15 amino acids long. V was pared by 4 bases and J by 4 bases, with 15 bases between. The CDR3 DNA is TGCGCCAGCAGCCCATTCGGGCCTAGCGCAGATACGCAGTATTTT. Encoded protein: CASSPFGPSADTQYF.

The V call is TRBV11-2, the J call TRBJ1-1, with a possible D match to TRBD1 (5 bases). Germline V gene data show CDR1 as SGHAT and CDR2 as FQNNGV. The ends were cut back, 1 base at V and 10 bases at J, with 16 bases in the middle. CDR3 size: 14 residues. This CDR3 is CASSLGTTSIGAFF. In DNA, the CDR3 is TGTGCCAGCAGCTTAGGGACAACTTCCATCGGAGCTTTCTTT.